The next 5 T cell receptor beta chains were all read from a single sample in a study of CD8 T cells in ankylosing spondylitis (dated by TCRdb to about 2017). Libraries were made using 5' RACE. Sequenced using an Illumina HiSeq 2500. TCRdb handled the public reads itself, with Q25 trimming in fastp and clone calling in MiXCR, and kept productive beta chains. Rows are combined by CDR3 protein, so each entry shows the most common genes and DNA. Counted in this sample were about 440,000 distinct CDR3 sequences; roughly 15% of them appeared once. Approximately 0.93% of the sample is held by the ten biggest clonotypes. What these receptors recognize is not known. The study at large found these results: A TCR beta motif made up of roughly eight highly homologous amino acid variants appeared to be characteristic of blood from ankylosing spondylitis patients.

What was sequenced was blood, either unsorted or a sorted T cell fraction (not recorded which). These receptor sequences come from a male donor with ankylosing spondylitis.

Worth noting for this clonotype: A read error may explain this, as a much larger clone is one base away. J is TRBJ2-3 and V is TRBV12-3 or TRBV12-4; the match to TRBD1 covers 8 bases. This CDR3 is 18 amino acids long. The CDR3 DNA reads TGTGCCTGCAGTTTAGCGCTCGGACAGGGTTCTAGCACAGATACGCAGTATTTT. It translates to CACSLALGQGSSTDTQYF.

This clonotype has more than one count but fewer than ten. In nucleotides, the CDR3 is TGCAGCGGCAGGGACAGAGCGCAAAACGAGCAGTACTTC. Residues: CSGRDRAQNEQYF. V and J are TRBV29-1 and TRBJ2-7; the match to TRBD1 covers 7 bases. The CDR3 loop spans 13 amino acids. Germline trimming cut 7 bases from V and 5 bases from J; bases unmatched to any gene: 11. Germline V gene data show CDR1 as SQVTM and CDR2 as ANQGSEA.

This clonotype showed up just a few times. The chain uses TRBV7-2 and TRBJ2-1; D may be TRBD1 (5 bases). CDR1 SGHTA and CDR2 FQGNSA come from the germline V gene. This CDR3 is built from 14 residues. V lost 0 bases to trimming and J lost 7 bases, with 10 bases between them. The DNA of the CDR3 is TGTGCCAGCAGCTTAGCGGGGCCAGAGAATGAGCAGTTCTTC. It translates to CASSLAGPENEQFF. Full variable domain (missing parts from reference TRBV7-2 and TRBJ2-1): GAGVSQSPSNKVTEKGKDVELRCDPISGHTALYWYRQSLGQGLEFLIYFQGNSAPDKSGLPSDRFSAERTGGSVSTLTIQRTQQEDSAVYLCASSLAGPENEQFFGPGTRLTVL.

This clonotype was counted at least ten times. The V call is TRBV4-1, the J call TRBJ1-1; TRBD1 might be the D (6 bases). V gave up 3 bases and J gave up 4 bases, with 15 bases separating them. The CDR3 has 15 residues. CDR1 and CDR2 (germline): MGHRA, YSYEKL. This CDR3 is CASSQGGLWGTEAFF. As DNA, the CDR3 is TGCGCCAGCAGCCAGGGGGGGCTTTGGGGCACTGAAGCTTTCTTT.

This clonotype has at least ten counts. The V and J genes are TRBV12-3 or TRBV12-4 and TRBJ1-1; the D is unclear. This CDR3 is 13 amino acids long. Trimming took 7 bases from V and 0 from J, leaving 9 bases between them. The CDR3 loop reads CASTPVMNTEAFF. In nucleotides, the CDR3 is TGTGCCAGCACCCCGGTGATGAACACTGAAGCTTTCTTT.